This T cell receptor (beta chain) emerged from a study of control samples from healthy donors and cancer patients. TCRdb's table, derived via immunoSEQ multiplex PCR, lists solely in-frame clones and lacks some. The data contain 200,000 or so clones, roughly 94% of them singletons. This CDR3 is built from 12 residues. The V end was cut by 5 bases, the J end by 5 bases, with 8 bases between. In germline, CDR1 is KGHSH, CDR2 LQKENI. This rearrangement joins TRBV18 to TRBJ2-3; D is possibly TRBD2 (5 bases). The receptor comes from a man in his fifties in good health. Material: blood. CDR3 protein: CASSEAVDTQYF. As DNA, the CDR3 is TGTGCCAGCTCAGAAGCGGTAGATACGCAGTATTTT.